These 20 T cell receptor beta chains share one sample of origin, sequenced in a study of PD-L1 blockade in urothelial cancer (TCRdb year 2017). The library came from the immunoSEQ multiplex PCR assay. Here the immuneACCESS table is served through TCRdb, limited to in-frame sequences with V and J called. Missing clones are a known gap in these copies; in checked studies unresolved V genes cover under half, and the rest lacks a known reason. The sample records tens of thousands of clones, 90% of which are singletons. The top ten hold roughly 9.4% of the sample. The sequencing here drew on PBMCs, taken around atezolizumab (anti-PD-L1) treatment. The receptors were gathered from a man aged 60 to 75 with urothelial cancer.

This clone is a singleton in its sample. V usage is TRBV9 and J usage is TRBJ2-2; 9 bases line up with TRBD2. Trimming took 4 bases from V and 0 from J; bases not matched to a gene: 1. The CDR3 is 15 amino acids. Germline CDR1 SGDLS, CDR2 YYNGEE. Here the CDR3 DNA reads TGTGCCAGCAGCCCTAGCGGGGCGAACACCGGGGAGCTGTTTTTT. Protein sequence: CASSPSGANTGELFF. Filled out from reference TRBV9 and TRBJ2-2, the complete variable domain reads DSGVTQTPKHLITATGQRVTLRCSPRSGDLSVYWYQQSLDQGLQFLIQYYNGEERAKGNILERFSAQQFPDLHSELNLSSLELGDSALYFCASSPSGANTGELFFGEGSRLTVL.

V is TRBV7-2 and J is TRBJ2-2, with TRBD1 identical over 9 bases. This CDR3 region has 14 residues. With V trimmed by 5 bases and J by 7 bases, 5 bases remained unmatched. Germline V lookup: CDR1 SGHTA, CDR2 FQGNSA. Here the CDR3 DNA reads TGTGCCAGCAGCCTGGGACAGGGAGGCGGGGAGCTGTTTTTT. The encoded protein is CASSLGQGGGELFF.

The rearrangement uses TRBV6-5 and TRBJ2-7; D unresolved. V lost 2 bases to trimming and J lost 0 bases, with 8 bases between them. This CDR3 spans 14 amino acids. CDR1 is MNHEY, CDR2 SVGAGI, per germline. The CDR3 reads CASSYGVHSYEQYF. CDR3 coding DNA: TGTGCCAGCAGTTACGGTGTACACTCCTACGAGCAGTACTTC.

The V call is TRBV5-4, the J call TRBJ2-5, with D possibly TRBD2 on 6 matching bases. Germline V lookup: CDR1 SGHNT, CDR2 YYREEE (reference sequence). V lost 4 bases and J lost 0, with 10 bases in between. This CDR3 is built from 14 residues. The CDR3: CASSPREYQETQYF. The CDR3 DNA reads TGTGCCAGCAGCCCCCGGGAGTACCAAGAGACCCAGTACTTC. The entire variable domain, with the rest obtained from reference TRBV5-4 and TRBJ2-5, is as follows: ETGVTQSPTHLIKTRGQQVTLRCSSQSGHNTVSWYQQALGQGPQFIFQYYREEENGRGNFPPRFSGLQFPNYSSELNVNALELDDSALYLCASSPREYQETQYFGPGTRLLVL.

The chain combines TRBV19 with TRBJ1-4; 9 bases align to TRBD1. Germline V gene data show CDR1 as LNHDA and CDR2 as SQIVND (reference sequence). V lost 5 bases and J lost 5; bases outside the gene matches: 3. The CDR3 is 14 residues long. The CDR3 is CASSPDRGNEKLFF. CDR3 coding DNA: TGTGCCAGTAGTCCCGACAGGGGGAATGAAAAACTGTTTTTT.

The chain carries TRBV7-2 and TRBJ2-5; 12 bases agree with TRBD1. This CDR3 is built from 16 residues. V was pared by 2 bases and J by 6 bases, with 7 bases of the junction left unmatched. Germline loops: CDR1 SGHTA, CDR2 FQGNSA. CDR3 residues: CASSLSGQGALKTQYF. In DNA, the CDR3 is TGTGCCAGCAGCTTATCGGGACAGGGGGCGTTGAAGACCCAGTACTTC.

V gene TRBV2 combines with J gene TRBJ2-6; no clear D gene. Trimming pared 2 bases from V and 3 bases from J, leaving 11 bases between. Germline loops: CDR1 SNHLY, CDR2 FYNNEI. The length of the CDR3 is 16 residues. For the CDR3, the DNA is TGTGCCAGCAGTGAACCTCGACGAGGTGGGGCCAACGTCCTGACTTTC. It yields the protein CASSEPRRGGANVLTF.

The V gene is TRBV5-4, the J gene TRBJ2-7, with 7 bases identical to TRBD2. V lost 4 bases, J lost 1 base, and 17 bases stayed unmatched. This CDR3 has 18 amino acids. CDR1 and CDR2 (germline): SGHNT, YYREEE (reference sequence). The CDR3 spells CASSTPMGGRGFSYEQYF. The CDR3 nucleotides read TGTGCCAGCAGCACCCCAATGGGAGGGCGTGGGTTTTCCTACGAGCAGTACTTC.

The chain recombines TRBV2 with TRBJ2-7; D may be TRBD2 (7 bases). Trimming pared 9 bases from V and 7 bases from J, leaving 19 bases between. This CDR3 comprises 13 residues. Germline lookup yields CDR1 SNHLY and CDR2 FYNNEI. CDR3 in DNA: TGTGCCAGTGGGGGGCGGGCCGGGAGGGAGCAGTACTTC. This sequence encodes CASGGRAGREQYF.

The DNA for the CDR3 is TGCGCCAGCACCAGGGGACCGAACACCGGGGAGCTGTTTTTT. As protein: CASTRGPNTGELFF. The V call is TRBV5-1, the J call TRBJ2-2; tentative D call: TRBD1 (6 bases). The CDR3 spans 14 residues. Germline CDR1 SGHRS, CDR2 YFSETQ. With 6 bases removed from V and 0 bases from J, the gap between germline ends came to 9 bases. The variable domain in full, completed from reference TRBV5-1 and TRBJ2-2, reads KAGVTQTPRYLIKTRGQQVTLSCSPISGHRSVSWYQQTPGQGLQFLFEYFSETQRNKGNFPGRFSGRQFSNSRSEMNVSTLELGDSALYLCASTRGPNTGELFFGEGSRLTVL.

The chain couples TRBV18 to TRBJ2-5; 14 nucleotides align to TRBD2. V lost 0 bases, J lost 1 base, and 7 bases stayed unmatched. The CDR3 loop spans 19 amino acids. The germline CDR1 and CDR2 sequences are KGHSH and LQKENI. In DNA, the CDR3 is TGTGCCAGCTCACCACCGCGACTAGCGGGAGGGCCTCGCCAAGAGACCCAGTACTTC. Translating gives CASSPPRLAGGPRQETQYF.

The chain couples TRBV5-4 to TRBJ1-5, with D possibly TRBD1 on 5 matching bases. Germline V lookup: CDR1 SGHNT, CDR2 YYREEE (reference sequence). The ends were cut back, 4 bases at V and 0 bases at J, with 11 bases in the middle. This CDR3 contains 15 residues. CDR3 in amino acids: CASSMGGDSNQPQHF. In DNA form, the CDR3 reads TGTGCCAGCAGCATGGGGGGGGATAGCAATCAGCCCCAGCATTTT.

The rearrangement links TRBV10-3 to TRBJ2-3, with TRBD2 matching over 8 bases. Germline V gives CDR1 ENHRY, CDR2 SYGVKD. CDR3 length equals 15 residues. Trimming took 7 bases from V and 0 from J; bases not matched to a gene: 6. As DNA, the CDR3 is TGTGCCATCAAGGCTAGCGGGCTCAGCACAGATACGCAGTATTTT. Its protein product is CAIKASGLSTDTQYF.

The rearrangement links TRBV6-5 to TRBJ2-3, with TRBD2 identical over 10 bases. The V and J ends lost 0 bases and 3 bases, in that order; junction bases with no gene match: 3. The CDR3 is made up of 16 amino acids. Germline CDR1 and CDR2: MNHEY and SVGAGI. In nucleotides, the CDR3 is TGTGCCAGCAGTTACTCCAGCGGGGGGGCAACAGATACGCAGTATTTT. Its protein product is CASSYSSGGATDTQYF.

The genes are TRBV15 and TRBJ1-5; possible D gene TRBD1, 5 bases. The length of the CDR3 is 16 residues. Germline CDR1 and CDR2: LNHNV and YYDKDF (reference sequence). With 3 bases removed from V and 3 bases from J, the gap between germline ends came to 15 bases. The CDR3 DNA is TGTGCCACCAGCAGCGAGTCCTCCAGGGTCAATCAGCCCCAGCATTTT. As protein: CATSSESSRVNQPQHF.

This clone was found once. The V and J genes are TRBV30 and TRBJ1-4, with D maybe TRBD1 (6 bases). This CDR3 comprises 14 residues. V dropped 6 bases and J dropped 0 bases, with 11 bases sitting between them. In germline, CDR1 is GTSNPN, CDR2 SVGIG (reference sequence). CDR3 residues: CACRGQPTNEKLFF. In nucleotides, the CDR3 is TGTGCCTGTAGAGGACAGCCAACTAATGAAAAACTGTTTTTT.

J is TRBJ2-1 and V is TRBV4-3, with 7 bases matching TRBD2. V gave up 2 bases and J gave up 1 base; unmatched junction bases: 11. The CDR3 runs to 18 residues. CDR1 LGHNA and CDR2 YSLEER come from the germline V gene. The CDR3 region is CASSQNPTSASSYNEQFF. CDR3 DNA sequence: TGCGCCAGCAGCCAAAATCCCACTAGCGCATCTTCCTACAATGAGCAGTTCTTC.

The chain employs TRBV4-3 and TRBJ2-7; 7 bases align to TRBD1. CDR1 LGHNA and CDR2 YSLEER come from the germline V gene. There are 13 residues in the CDR3. J gave up 6 bases and V 3 bases, and 5 bases lay outside the gene matches. CDR3 in amino acids: CASSQRQGGEQYF. Here the CDR3 DNA reads TGCGCCAGCAGCCAGAGACAGGGCGGCGAGCAGTACTTC.

The rearrangement joins TRBV4-2 to TRBJ2-7; 10 bases are a match to TRBD2. The germline CDR1 and CDR2 sequences are LGHNA and YNFKEQ. The J segment lost 2 bases and the V segment lost 0 bases, leaving 4 bases of the junction unmatched. The CDR3 runs 16 residues. The CDR3 DNA follows: TGTGCCAGCAGCCAAGAGGGAACTAGCGGGACCTACGAGCAGTACTTC. This codes for CASSQEGTSGTYEQYF.

The rearrangement uses TRBV4-3 and TRBJ1-2; D possibly corresponds to TRBD1 (5 bases). V was trimmed by 0 bases and J by 1 base, leaving 18 bases between them. CDR1 is LGHNA and CDR2 is YSLEER in the germline V gene. The CDR3 has 18 residues. This CDR3 is CASSQETGAGTGNYGYTF. The DNA for the CDR3 is TGCGCCAGCAGCCAAGAGACCGGTGCGGGGACCGGTAACTATGGCTACACCTTC.